A selection of T cell receptor beta chains follows, all from one sample in a study of glioma-infiltrating T cells after dendritic cell vaccination. Libraries were prepared by immunoSEQ multiplex PCR; TCRdb keeps only in-frame clonotypes and omits some of them. This table holds approximately 48,000 clones, 85% found once. The sample here was blood, taken before dendritic cell vaccination. The receptors were gathered from a human donor with glioblastoma. Both conserved end residues are part of each CDR3. The D gene is left open where the match is weak. Not all rows give a size; the values are once, few, many and, for expanded clones, a class.

CDR3 | DNA | size | J | D | V
CASSSRQGYSNSPLHF | TGTGCCAGCAGTTCCCGACAGGGGTATAGTAATTCACCCCTCCACTTT | once | TRBJ1-6 | TRBD1 | TRBV6-5
CASSVQVADTQYF | TGTGCCAGCAGCGTCCAAGTAGCAGATACGCAGTATTTT | NA | TRBJ2-3 | NA | TRBV9
CASSFQGLAGEGDTQYF | TGTGCCAGCAGCTTTCAGGGACTAGCGGGAGAGGGAGATACGCAGTATTTT | NA | TRBJ2-3 | TRBD2 | TRBV9
CASRSRLAANTGELFF | TGCGCCAGCAGATCTAGACTAGCGGCTAACACCGGGGAGCTGTTTTTT | NA | TRBJ2-2 | TRBD2 | TRBV5-1
CASTASGGLYGYTF | TGTGCCAGCACCGCGTCAGGGGGCTTGTATGGCTACACCTTC | NA | TRBJ1-2 | NA | TRBV21-1
CASSSRRGAYEQYF | TGCGCCAGCAGCTCTCGACGGGGGGCCTACGAGCAGTACTTC | NA | TRBJ2-7 | TRBD2 | TRBV5-1
CASSLGGNYGYTF | TGTGCCAGCAGCTTAGGGGGCAACTATGGCTACACCTTC | NA | TRBJ1-2 | NA | TRBV7-9
CASSLLAGNRFGNTIYF | TGTGCCAGCAGCTTACTCGCAGGGAATAGGTTTGGAAACACCATATATTTT | NA | TRBJ1-3 | NA | TRBV11-2
CASSEGDRWTEAFF | TGCGCCAGCAGTGAGGGAGATCGGTGGACTGAAGCTTTCTTT | NA | TRBJ1-1 | NA | TRBV10-1
CASSHPQGPSSPLHF | TGTGCCAGCAGCCATCCCCAGGGCCCCTCTTCACCCCTCCACTTT | few | TRBJ1-6 | NA | TRBV7-2
CASRDGGGSYGYTF | TGCGCCAGCAGGGACGGAGGAGGATCTTATGGCTACACCTTC | NA | TRBJ1-2 | NA | TRBV5-1
CASRATGGQRETQYF | TGTGCCAGCAGAGCTACAGGGGGCCAACGAGAGACCCAGTACTTC | NA | TRBJ2-5 | TRBD1 | TRBV6-1
CASSQQNYGYTF | TGTGCCAGCAGCCAACAGAACTATGGCTACACCTTC | few | TRBJ1-2 | NA | TRBV7-2
CASSLVTGNTIYF | TGTGCCAGCAGCTTAGTTACTGGAAACACCATATATTTT | NA | TRBJ1-3 | NA | TRBV7-2
CASSQMSGIHFDTQYF | TGTGCCAGCAGCCAAATGAGCGGGATTCACTTCGATACGCAGTATTTT | NA | TRBJ2-3 | TRBD2 | TRBV4-2
CASSLAGTGGSSYNEQFF | TGTGCCAGCAGTTTAGCTGGGACAGGGGGAAGTTCCTACAATGAGCAGTTCTTC | NA | TRBJ2-1 | TRBD1 | TRBV7-2
CASRLTGSYGNTIYF | TGTGCCAGCCGCCTGACAGGGTCTTATGGAAACACCATATATTTT | NA | TRBJ1-3 | TRBD1 | TRBV27
CASSLTDGGNGNTIYF | TGTGCCAGCTCCCTCACGGATGGAGGGAACGGAAACACCATATATTTT | NA | TRBJ1-3 | NA | TRBV18
CSVVGGLAGGYSTDTQYF | TGCAGCGTTGTCGGGGGACTAGCGGGGGGTTATAGCACAGATACGCAGTATTTT | NA | TRBJ2-3 | TRBD2 | TRBV29-1
CASSPQGSGYTF | TGTGCCAGCAGCCCACAGGGGTCTGGCTACACCTTC | NA | TRBJ1-2 | TRBD1 | TRBV6-6
CASSLDGDEQFF | TGTGCCAGCAGCTTAGACGGTGATGAGCAGTTCTTC | NA | TRBJ2-1 | NA | TRBV7-9
CASSEGLAGPQETQYF | TGTGCCAGCAGTGAAGGGCTAGCGGGGCCCCAAGAGACCCAGTACTTC | NA | TRBJ2-5 | TRBD2 | TRBV2
CASSAVTGQGAWGNQPQHF | TGTGCCAGCAGCGCAGTCACGGGACAGGGGGCCTGGGGCAATCAGCCCCAGCATTTT | NA | TRBJ1-5 | TRBD1 | TRBV7-7
CASSFTGTGVTEAFF | TGTGCCAGCAGTTTCACCGGGACAGGGGTGACTGAAGCTTTCTTT | few | TRBJ1-1 | TRBD1 | TRBV27
CASNTGTGGGEQYF | TGTGCCAGCAACACCGGGACAGGGGGTGGCGAGCAGTACTTC | NA | TRBJ2-7 | TRBD1 | TRBV9
CASSYLQGSNQPQHF | TGTGCCAGCAGCTACCTACAGGGGAGCAATCAGCCCCAGCATTTT | NA | TRBJ1-5 | TRBD1 | TRBV5-8
CASSSVRRGGTDTQYF | TGCGCCAGCAGCTCCGTTAGGAGGGGAGGCACAGATACGCAGTATTTT | NA | TRBJ2-3 | NA | TRBV5-1
CAWSATVQETQYF | TGTGCCTGGAGTGCGACAGTCCAAGAGACCCAGTACTTC | once | TRBJ2-5 | NA | TRBV30
CASSYRRGGVSYNEQFF | TGCGCCAGCAGCTACCGTCGGGGGGGGGTCTCCTACAATGAGCAGTTCTTC | NA | TRBJ2-1 | TRBD2 | TRBV5-1
CASSFRTANYGYTF | TGTGCCAGCAGCTTTCGGACAGCTAACTATGGCTACACCTTC | NA | TRBJ1-2 | NA | TRBV7-9
CASSQVYRGSTDTQYF | TGCGCCAGCAGCCAAGTATACAGGGGAAGCACAGATACGCAGTATTTT | NA | TRBJ2-3 | TRBD1 | TRBV4-1
CASRITGTPANYGYTF | TGTGCCAGCCGAATCACCGGGACACCAGCTAACTATGGCTACACCTTC | NA | TRBJ1-2 | NA | TRBV27
CASSASGTDEKLFF | TGTGCCAGCAGCGCCTCCGGGACAGATGAAAAACTGTTTTTT | NA | TRBJ1-4 | TRBD1 | TRBV9
CASSLAGSDYGYTF | TGCGCCAGCAGCTTGGCCGGCAGCGACTATGGCTACACCTTC | NA | TRBJ1-2 | NA | TRBV5-1
CASSEKRANTEAFF | TGCGCCAGCAGTGAGAAGAGGGCGAACACTGAAGCTTTCTTT | NA | TRBJ1-1 | NA | TRBV10-1
CASSPSDTRGYTF | TGTGCCAGCTCACCTTCTGACACCCGGGGCTACACCTTC | once | TRBJ1-2 | NA | TRBV18
CASSQTGAPPWGTEAFF | TGTGCCAGCAGCCAAACTGGGGCACCTCCTTGGGGCACTGAAGCTTTCTTT | NA | TRBJ1-1 | NA | TRBV14
CASGGLYSNQPQHF | TGTGCCAGCGGGGGCCTCTATAGCAATCAGCCCCAGCATTTT | NA | TRBJ1-5 | NA | TRBV2
CASSLGGQSAEQYF | TGTGCCAGCAGTTTAGGGGGACAGTCCGCCGAGCAGTACTTC | NA | TRBJ2-7 | TRBD1 | TRBV28
CASSQGAVLTTEAFF | TGTGCCAGCAGCCAAGGGGCCGTGCTGACCACTGAAGCTTTCTTT | NA | TRBJ1-1 | NA | TRBV14
CASSPSEDRGNTIYF | TGTGCCAGCAGTCCCTCGGAGGACAGGGGAAACACCATATATTTT | NA | TRBJ1-3 | TRBD1 | TRBV27
CASSKDRDRASGELFF | TGTGCCAGCAGCAAAGATAGGGACAGGGCATCCGGGGAGCTGTTTTTT | NA | TRBJ2-2 | NA | TRBV21-1
CASSQELGGHNEKLFF | TGCGCCAGCAGCCAAGAACTCGGGGGGCATAACGAAAAACTGTTTTTT | NA | TRBJ1-4 | NA | TRBV4-1
CASSVSAPGGYYNEQFF | TGTGCCAGCAGCGTATCCGCTCCAGGAGGCTACTACAATGAGCAGTTCTTC | NA | TRBJ2-1 | NA | TRBV9
CASSPVAGAFNYGYTF | TGCGCCAGCAGCCCCGTAGCAGGGGCATTCAACTATGGCTACACCTTC | few | TRBJ1-2 | NA | TRBV4-1
CASSTGTGSYNEQFF | TGTGCCAGCAGCACCGGGACAGGATCATACAATGAGCAGTTCTTC | NA | TRBJ2-1 | TRBD1 | TRBV6-1
CASSVLSGRETQYF | TGTGCCAGCAGCGTCTTATCGGGGAGAGAGACCCAGTACTTC | few | TRBJ2-5 | NA | TRBV7-2
CAWRDTYNYGYTF | TGTGCCTGGCGGGACACCTACAACTATGGCTACACCTTC | NA | TRBJ1-2 | NA | TRBV30
CASSRLAGEYNEQFF | TGTGCCAGCTCACGACTAGCGGGAGAGTACAATGAGCAGTTCTTC | NA | TRBJ2-1 | TRBD2 | TRBV18
CASSLEGLAGGEQFF | TGTGCCAGCAGCCTCGAAGGACTAGCGGGAGGTGAGCAGTTCTTC | once | TRBJ2-1 | TRBD2 | TRBV11-2
CASSQGQAGSGNTIYF | TGCGCCAGCAGCCAAGGACAGGCCGGCTCTGGAAACACCATATATTTT | NA | TRBJ1-3 | NA | TRBV4-1
CASSTGQGDTEAFF | TGTGCCAGCAGCACGGGACAGGGTGACACTGAAGCTTTCTTT | once | TRBJ1-1 | TRBD1 | TRBV11-3